The clone carrying this T cell receptor beta chain came up a few times. Its antigen is as yet unknown. The data were obtained in a study of T-cell memory formation after mild COVID-19. The study's findings and limits: Second-wave clones that peaked on day 37 lacked confirmed SARS-CoV-2 specificity.

TCRdb recomputed calls from the 5' RACE reads with MiXCR, one row per CDR3 protein. This sample has 150,000 or so distinct CDR3 sequences, with around a third found just once. Germline-derived CDR1 and CDR2 are SGHRS and YFSETQ. CDR3 length equals 14 residues. Deletions cut 0 bases from V and 1 base from J, with 6 bases between. This receptor was identified in an adult woman who had mild COVID-19 (a few samples of this study predate the infection). Cell type and time point are not known. V is TRBV5-1 and J is TRBJ2-3; no clear D. Sequenced material: PBMCs or a T cell subset sorted from them (not recorded which). CDR3 residues: CASSLAVGTDTQYF. The CDR3 DNA follows: TGCGCCAGCAGCTTGGCGGTTGGCACAGATACGCAGTATTTT.